Below, 17 T cell receptor beta chains from the same sample are listed, as sequenced in a study of identical twins. Via MiXCR, TCRdb re-called the 5' RACE reads, giving one row per CDR3 protein. The data hold approximately 1.8 million distinct CDR3 sequences, with roughly 35% observed a single time. What was sequenced was cord blood. The receptors were gathered from a newborn girl in good health.

To note about this clonotype: At one end the junction does not follow the germline gene, possibly because of a read error. V usage is TRBV5-1 and J usage is TRBJ2-7; 7 positions agree with TRBD2. Germline V gene lookup returns CDR1 SGHRS and CDR2 YFSETQ. This CDR3 has 15 residues. The CDR3 spells CASSLAGRGSCEQYF. The CDR3 DNA reads TGCGCCAGCAGCTTGGCTGGGCGGGGGTCCTGCGAGCAGTACTTC.

This clonotype appeared a few times. This rearrangement joins TRBV30 to TRBJ2-1; D is unclear. V was clipped by 1 base and J by 9 bases, with 13 bases between them. This CDR3 is built from 13 residues. CDR1 and CDR2 (germline): GTSNPN, SVGIG (reference sequence). In DNA form, the CDR3 reads TGTGCCTGGAGTGAGAATCTTGGGTGTGAGCAGTTCTTC. It encodes CAWSENLGCEQFF.

This clonotype was seen only a few times. V usage is TRBV4-2 and J usage is TRBJ2-1; the match to TRBD2 covers 8 bases. The V and J ends lost 4 bases and 8 bases, in that order; junction bases with no gene match: 13. The CDR3 consists of 16 residues. In germline, CDR1 is LGHNA, CDR2 YNFKEQ. The CDR3 loop is CASSLNTGTRGDEQFF. The CDR3 DNA reads as TGTGCCAGCAGCCTGAATACCGGGACTAGGGGCGATGAGCAGTTCTTC.

This clonotype was detected only a few times. This chain links TRBV20-1 with TRBJ2-7; tentative D call: TRBD2 (5 bases). V was shortened by 1 base and J by 7 bases, with 17 bases between the two germline ends. The CDR3 totals 14 residues. The germline V gene encodes CDR1 DFQATT and CDR2 SNEGSKA (reference sequence). CDR3 DNA: TGCAGTGCTAGAGCTCTAGCCTATTTGGGGGAGCAGTACTTC. Its translation: CSARALAYLGEQYF.

In its sample, this clonotype was seen a few times. The gene calls are TRBV27 and TRBJ1-2, with TRBD1 as a possible D gene (5 bases). CDR1 and CDR2 from the germline V gene are MNHEY and SMNVEV (reference sequence). Trimming pared 2 bases from V and 2 bases from J, leaving 12 bases between. The CDR3 is 15 residues long. The CDR3 sequence: CASSLGAERNYGYTF. Here the CDR3 DNA reads TGTGCCAGCAGTTTAGGGGCAGAACGAAACTATGGCTACACCTTC.

This clonotype was seen only a few times. The CDR3 DNA follows: TGTGCCAGCAGCCAATCGACAGGGACTGAAAAACTGTTTTTT. Translation gives CASSQSTGTEKLFF. The chain has TRBV3-1 and TRBJ1-4; TRBD1 aligns across 7 bases. This CDR3 region has 14 residues. With 2 bases clipped from V and 7 bases from J, the junction kept 4 bases outside the gene matches. Germline assignment: CDR1 LGHDT and CDR2 YNNKEL (reference sequence).

Of note for this clonotype: Just one base apart from a much larger clone, this may be a read error. The CDR3 sequence is CSEAGVYPESQYF. The DNA of the CDR3 is TGCAGCGAAGCGGGGGTTTATCCAGAGTCCCAGTACTTC. The chain employs TRBV29-1 and TRBJ2-5; TRBD2 aligns across 8 bases. Germline CDR1 reads SQVTM; CDR2 reads ANQGSEA. The CDR3 loop spans 13 amino acids.

This clonotype occurred a few times. The chain employs TRBV14 and TRBJ1-2; unclear D gene. The CDR3 runs 15 residues. Trimming cost V 2 bases and J 1 base, with 11 bases left between them. CDR1 and CDR2 (germline): SGHDN, FVKESK. This CDR3 is CASSQLFGVNYGYTF. DNA for the CDR3: TGTGCCAGCAGCCAACTCTTCGGGGTTAACTATGGCTACACCTTC.

The J gene is TRBJ2-7, the V gene TRBV4-1; TRBD2 is a possible D gene (5 bases). There are 15 residues in the CDR3. Trimming left V 3 bases short and J 4 bases short, with 16 bases between. The germline V gene has CDR1 MGHRA and CDR2 YSYEKL. The CDR3: CASSQGMRASYEQYF. The CDR3 coding sequence is TGCGCCAGCAGCCAGGGTATGCGGGCCTCGTACGAGCAGTACTTC.

This clonotype was found a few times. This chain uses TRBV21-1 with TRBJ2-7; the table's TRBD1 call for D was not verified on the DNA. TRBV21-1 is listed as a pseudogene. This CDR3 comprises 15 residues. CDR3 nucleotides: TGTGCCAGCAGCAACTCCGGGACGTCCTCCTACGAGCAGTACTTC. Protein: CASSNSGTSSYEQYF.

This chain connects TRBV20-1 to TRBJ2-5, with D possibly being TRBD2 (6 bases). CDR1 is DFQATT and CDR2 is SNEGSKA in the germline V gene (reference sequence). V was pared by 3 bases and J by 0 bases, with 11 bases between. The CDR3 extends over 14 amino acids. The CDR3 loop reads CSASSGLYQETQYF. The CDR3 bases are TGCAGTGCTAGTAGCGGATTGTACCAAGAGACCCAGTACTTC.

Only a few counts were recorded for this clonotype. The chain couples TRBV3-1 to TRBJ2-3; D possibly uses TRBD1 or TRBD2 (7 bases each). Germline V gene data show CDR1 as LGHDT and CDR2 as YNNKEL (reference sequence). Trimming shortened V by 7 bases and J by 6 bases, and 14 bases separated the two germline ends. The CDR3 extends over 13 amino acids. The DNA for the CDR3 is TGTGCCAGCACCCAGGGGGGGTCGGATACGCAGTATTTT. Encoded protein: CASTQGGSDTQYF.

The chain combines TRBV5-6 with TRBJ2-5, with D possibly being TRBD2 (6 bases). The CDR3 runs 13 residues. The V and J ends lost 3 bases and 5 bases respectively, with 11 bases between them. Germline loops: CDR1 SGHDT, CDR2 YYEEEE. CDR3 in DNA: TGTGCCAGCAGCTACGGACTATTCGAGACCCAGTACTTC. Translated, it gives CASSYGLFETQYF.

The chain joins TRBV28 to TRBJ2-1; D perhaps matches TRBD2 (7 bases). CDR3 size: 16 residues. With 6 bases removed from V and 5 bases from J, the gap between germline ends came to 20 bases. Germline V gene sequence: CDR1 MDHEN, CDR2 SYDVKM. DNA of the CDR3: TGTGCCAGCAGCCAAGGGGGGGGACCGGAGAACAATGAGCAGTTCTTC. This translates into CASSQGGGPENNEQFF. Variable domain in full (rest from reference TRBV28 and TRBJ2-1): DVKVTQSSRYLVKRTGEKVFLECVQDMDHENMFWYRQDPGLGLRLIYFSYDVKMKEKGDIPEGYSVSREKKERFSLILESASTNQTSMYLCASSQGGGPENNEQFFGPGTRLTVL.

This chain uses TRBV27 with TRBJ2-4; the match to TRBD2 covers 14 bases. The DNA end lines up better with TRBJ2-7; the J call may be wrong. CDR1 and CDR2 from the germline V gene are MNHEY and SMNVEV (reference sequence). The CDR3 consists of 17 residues. This CDR3 reads CASSLSLGLAGGDEQYF. Written as DNA, the CDR3 is TGTGCCAGCAGTTTATCACTAGGACTAGCGGGAGGAGACGAGCAGTACTTC.

The chain employs TRBV5-1 and TRBJ2-3; 8 bases agree with TRBD2. The CDR3 spans 16 residues. Losses at the gene ends were 0 bases for V and 4 bases for J; bases not matched to a gene: 7. Per the germline V gene, CDR1 is SGHRS and CDR2 is YFSETQ. In nucleotides, the CDR3 is TGCGCCAGCAGCTTGGAGGACGCGGGGGGTCCAGATACGCAGTATTTT. Translated, it gives CASSLEDAGGPDTQYF.

CDR3: CAISGQGEGNQPQHF. The CDR3 region has the DNA TGTGCCATCAGTGGACAGGGTGAAGGCAATCAGCCCCAGCATTTT. This chain links TRBV10-3 with TRBJ1-5; TRBD1 agrees at 7 bases. V lost 4 bases and J lost 2; bases outside the gene matches: 5. This CDR3 is 15 amino acids long. Germline-derived CDR1 and CDR2 are ENHRY and SYGVKD.